This TCR beta chain was recovered during a study of blood T cell repertoires in COVID-19. Looking at the study overall: The United States, Italy and Spain provided the acute and convalescent COVID-19 samples.

Profiling relied on immunoSEQ multiplex PCR, and the TCRdb table lists in-frame clones only, not all of them. The sample carries around 200,000 clones, approximately 81% recorded once. The CDR3 totals 15 residues. Trimming left V 2 bases short and J 4 bases short, with 14 bases between. Germline lookup yields CDR1 ENHRY and CDR2 SYGVKD. This receptor was taken from an elderly woman with active or convalescent COVID-19. The sequenced material came from peripheral blood. The chain carries TRBV10-3 and TRBJ1-1, with unresolved D. This CDR3 reads CAISEVGRAATEAFF. The CDR3 nucleotides are TGTGCCATCAGTGAGGTTGGGAGGGCGGCCACTGAAGCTTTCTTT.